Presented here are 22 T cell receptor beta chains from one specimen sequenced in a study of blood T cell repertoires in COVID-19. The table came from immunoSEQ multiplex PCR; TCRdb's copy has only in-frame clones and leaves some out. The table lists a few hundred thousand clones, about nine tenths of them singletons. What was sequenced was peripheral blood. The receptors derive from a woman aged 55-70 years with acute or convalescent COVID-19.

Details on this clone: At the DNA level, this CDR3 is encoded by other sequences in the same sample as well. CDR3 nucleotides: TGTGCCAGCAGTTTATACAGGGGAGGAGGCTACACCTTC. Translated: CASSLYRGGGYTF. J is TRBJ1-2 and V is TRBV27; 7 nucleotides line up with TRBD1. This CDR3 has 13 amino acids. The V gene end was trimmed by 1 base and the J gene end by 8 bases; junction bases not matched to a gene: 4. Germline values: CDR1 MNHEY, CDR2 SMNVEV (reference sequence).

Concerning this clone itself: The same CDR3 also results from other DNA sequences found in this sample. The V call is TRBV9, the J call TRBJ1-3; 7 bases map to TRBD1. Trimming cost V 2 bases and J 3 bases; bases outside gene matches: 2. Germline lookup yields CDR1 SGDLS and CDR2 YYNGEE. This CDR3 has 14 amino acids. The CDR3 nucleotides read TGTGCCAGCAGCGTCAGGGGGAGTGGAAACACCATATATTTT. It specifies CASSVRGSGNTIYF.

This sequence joins TRBV28 and TRBJ1-5; no reliable D call. The CDR3 is 15 amino acids. Per germline, CDR1 MDHEN and CDR2 SYDVKM. The V end lost 7 bases, the J end lost 2 bases, and 15 bases lay between the germline ends. The CDR3, as DNA: TGTGCCAGCATTGCGGATCCCGGCGGCAATCAGCCCCAGCATTTT. Its translation: CASIADPGGNQPQHF.

The rearrangement uses TRBV6-2 or TRBV6-3 and TRBJ1-5; possible D gene TRBD1, 5 bases. The germline V gene encodes CDR1 MNHEY and CDR2 SVGEGT. V dropped 6 bases and J dropped 0 bases, with 12 bases sitting between them. The CDR3 is 15 residues long. CDR3 protein: CASSRQTYSNQPQHF. The CDR3 DNA reads as TGTGCCAGCAGCCGACAGACATATAGCAATCAGCCCCAGCATTTT.

The sample holds one count of this clone. The chain has TRBV19 and TRBJ2-3; 13 nucleotides agree with TRBD2. Per germline, CDR1 LNHDA and CDR2 SQIVND (reference sequence). The CDR3 sequence is 15 residues long. V lost 7 bases and J lost 2; bases outside the gene matches: 3. Here the CDR3 DNA reads TGTGCCAGTACGGGACTAGCGGGGACCACAGATACGCAGTATTTT. Protein product: CASTGLAGTTDTQYF.

The rearrangement uses TRBV7-3 and TRBJ2-2, with D unclear. Germline CDR1 is SGHTA and CDR2 is FQGTGA. CDR3 length equals 14 residues. Trimming left V 0 bases short and J 5 bases short, with 7 bases between. The CDR3 region is CASSLTGGTGELFF. CDR3 sequence (DNA): TGTGCCAGCAGCTTAACTGGCGGAACCGGGGAGCTGTTTTTT.

The chain has TRBV4-3 and TRBJ2-1; D perhaps matches TRBD1 (5 bases). V shed 0 bases and J shed 1 base, with 10 bases lying between them. This CDR3 is 16 amino acids long. Germline CDR1 and CDR2: LGHNA and YSLEER. CDR3 protein: CASSQDRTPSYNEQFF. The CDR3, as DNA: TGCGCCAGCAGCCAAGATAGGACACCTTCCTACAATGAGCAGTTCTTC.

The chain employs TRBV6-2 or TRBV6-3 and TRBJ1-5, with a possible D match to TRBD1 (5 bases). Trimming shortened V by 5 bases and J by 3 bases, and 17 bases separated the two germline ends. The CDR3 spans 16 residues. CDR1 is MNHEY, CDR2 SVGEGT, per germline. Here the CDR3 reads CASSPAGTGANQPQHF. DNA of the CDR3: TGTGCCAGCAGTCCGGCAGGAACAGGCGCCAATCAGCCCCAGCATTTT.

The gene calls are TRBV7-2 and TRBJ2-3, with D maybe TRBD2 (6 bases). The CDR3 length is 16 residues. The V gene's germline CDR1 is SGHTA and CDR2 FQGNSA. Trimming removed 0 bases from V and 0 bases from J, with 10 bases in between. The CDR3 DNA reads TGTGCCAGCAGCTTAGCTAAGGGAGGTAGCACAGATACGCAGTATTTT. Translation gives CASSLAKGGSTDTQYF.

Here the CDR3 DNA reads TGTGCCAGCAGGGCCCTTGGAGGCGGGGGGCCCACAGATACGCAGTATTTT. Encoded protein: CASRALGGGGPTDTQYF. The chain combines TRBV6-4 with TRBJ2-3, with 8 bases matching TRBD2. The CDR3 covers 17 residues. Germline assignment: CDR1 MRHNA and CDR2 SNTAGT. J was trimmed by 2 bases and V by 6 bases; bases with no gene match: 13.

This chain links TRBV19 with TRBJ2-2, with D tentatively TRBD2 (5 bases). Trimming removed 10 bases from V and 5 bases from J, with 8 bases in between. Germline CDR1 is LNHDA and CDR2 is SQIVND (reference sequence). The CDR3 sequence is 11 residues long. The CDR3 DNA sequence: TGTGCCACCGGGGAGACCGGGGAGCTGTTTTTT. Protein: CATGETGELFF.

V gene TRBV29-1 combines with J gene TRBJ1-5, with D tentatively TRBD1 (5 bases). Germline values: CDR1 SQVTM, CDR2 ANQGSEA. V lost 6 bases and J lost 1, with 10 bases in between. This CDR3 spans 13 amino acids. The chain's CDR3 is CSVVDSSNQPQHF. CDR3 nucleotide sequence: TGCAGCGTAGTCGACAGCAGCAATCAGCCCCAGCATTTT.

V is TRBV6-4 and J is TRBJ2-3; 9 bases map to TRBD2. The V segment lost 0 bases and the J segment 4 bases; nucleotides outside the gene matches: 2. CDR1 and CDR2 (germline): MRHNA, SNTAGT. The CDR3 consists of 15 residues. The CDR3 loop reads CASSDSGLAPDTQYF. The CDR3 region has the DNA TGTGCCAGCAGTGACTCTGGACTAGCGCCAGATACGCAGTATTTT.

The V and J genes are TRBV6-2 or TRBV6-3 and TRBJ2-7; D unresolved. With 6 bases removed from V and 3 bases from J, the gap between germline ends came to 15 bases. This CDR3 has 14 amino acids. From germline, CDR1 is MNHEY and CDR2 SVGEGT. The CDR3 loop is CASSLVASNYEQYF. In DNA form, the CDR3 reads TGTGCCAGCAGCCTCGTGGCATCCAACTACGAGCAGTACTTC.

Written as DNA, the CDR3 is TGTGCCAGTCTAAGAAGAACAGGACCGAACACTGAAGCTTTCTTT. It yields the protein CASLRRTGPNTEAFF. The rearrangement joins TRBV7-8 to TRBJ1-1; D perhaps matches TRBD1 (5 bases). Trimming took off 9 bases at V and 1 base at J, with 18 bases between the two ends. The CDR3 contains 15 residues. CDR1 SGHVS and CDR2 FQNEAQ come from the germline V gene.

The J gene is TRBJ1-5, the V gene TRBV7-8; 7 nucleotides agree with TRBD1. Trimming at V came to 5 bases and at J to 1 base, leaving 8 bases not matched to a gene. The CDR3 totals 16 residues. Germline V CDR1 and CDR2: SGHVS, FQNEAQ. CDR3 bases: TGTGCCAGCAGCGTACCGACAGGGAGGAGCAATCAGCCCCAGCATTTT. The encoded protein is CASSVPTGRSNQPQHF.

The chain employs TRBV5-1 and TRBJ2-1; the match to TRBD2 covers 12 bases. The CDR3 extends over 16 amino acids. The ends lost 7 bases at V and 8 bases at J; junction bases unmatched: 13. Looked up from germline, CDR1 is SGHRS and CDR2 is YFSETQ. As DNA, the CDR3 is TGCGCCAGCGTACTAGCGGGAGGCAGCCCCATATATGAGCAGTTCTTC. This gives the protein CASVLAGGSPIYEQFF.

The chain couples TRBV7-9 to TRBJ1-1; a possible D gene is TRBD1 (5 bases). The CDR3 runs 13 residues. Per germline, CDR1 SEHNR and CDR2 FQNEAQ (reference sequence). Deletions cut 6 bases from V and 0 bases from J, with 8 bases between. CDR3 amino acids: CASSLQVNTEAFF. The CDR3 DNA sequence: TGTGCCAGCAGTCTACAGGTGAACACTGAAGCTTTCTTT.

Only one count was recorded for this clone. This sequence joins TRBV4-3 and TRBJ1-6, with 7 bases matching TRBD1. V lost 1 base, J lost 6 bases, and 3 bases stayed unmatched. The germline V gene encodes CDR1 LGHNA and CDR2 YSLEER. CDR3 length: 15 amino acids. CDR3 amino acids: CASSQVWDSNSPLHF. The CDR3 nucleotides are TGCGCCAGCAGCCAAGTGTGGGACAGTAATTCACCCCTCCACTTT.

This clone has only one observation. V gene TRBV7-2 combines with J gene TRBJ1-1, with D possibly matching TRBD1 (5 bases). CDR1 is SGHTA, CDR2 FQGNSA, per germline. The V and J ends lost 2 bases and 3 bases respectively, with 16 bases between them. The CDR3 totals 16 residues. The CDR3 here is CASSLTPRAGYTEAFF. In nucleotides, the CDR3 is TGTGCCAGCAGCTTAACCCCCAGGGCAGGGTACACTGAAGCTTTCTTT.

The chain uses TRBV5-1 and TRBJ2-7; TRBD1 is a possible D gene (6 bases). With 2 bases removed from V and 5 bases from J, the gap between germline ends came to 14 bases. The CDR3 sequence is 14 residues long. Germline V gene lookup returns CDR1 SGHRS and CDR2 YFSETQ. CDR3: CASSFDTGLNEQYF. For the CDR3, the DNA is TGCGCCAGCAGCTTCGATACAGGGCTGAACGAGCAGTACTTC.

The chain has TRBV11-1 and TRBJ2-2; the D gene is possibly TRBD2 (5 bases). Trimming left V 5 bases short and J 0 bases short, with 10 bases between. The germline gives CDR1 SGHAT, CDR2 FQDESV (reference sequence). The CDR3 has 15 residues. The CDR3 sequence is CASSSGGTNTGELFF. CDR3 nucleotides: TGTGCCAGCAGCAGCGGAGGCACGAACACCGGGGAGCTGTTTTTT.